This T cell receptor (beta chain) emerged from a study of shared T cell receptors in the human thymus. Some clones are missing from TCRdb's copy, which holds only in-frame ones; the method was immunoSEQ multiplex PCR. The repertoire holds hundreds of thousands of clones, with around three quarters as singletons. CDR1 SGHRS and CDR2 YFSETQ come from the germline V gene. Trimming removed 5 bases at V and 2 bases at J, with 6 bases between. The CDR3 is made up of 12 amino acids. These data were also filed under a second study, of human thymus T cells. From that study: All donors were healthy Finnish infants who were undergoing corrective surgery to treat congenital heart defects. From resections taken during corrective heart surgery, the thymus tissue was obtained. The authors found apparently biased V and J gene usage in thymic and blood repertoires. The related literature has documented a marked overlap of thymic repertoires among unrelated individuals.

This sequence originates from a boy younger than two with a congenital heart defect. The V gene is TRBV5-1, the J gene TRBJ2-3; D unresolved. Source material: thymocytes. The CDR3 protein is CASSQNTDTQYF. CDR3 bases: TGCGCCAGCAGTCAGAACACAGATACGCAGTATTTT. Drawing the rest from reference TRBV5-1 and TRBJ2-3, the complete variable domain is KAGVTQTPRYLIKTRGQQVTLSCSPISGHRSVSWYQQTPGQGLQFLFEYFSETQRNKGNFPGRFSGRQFSNSRSEMNVSTLELGDSALYLCASSQNTDTQYFGPGTRLTVL.